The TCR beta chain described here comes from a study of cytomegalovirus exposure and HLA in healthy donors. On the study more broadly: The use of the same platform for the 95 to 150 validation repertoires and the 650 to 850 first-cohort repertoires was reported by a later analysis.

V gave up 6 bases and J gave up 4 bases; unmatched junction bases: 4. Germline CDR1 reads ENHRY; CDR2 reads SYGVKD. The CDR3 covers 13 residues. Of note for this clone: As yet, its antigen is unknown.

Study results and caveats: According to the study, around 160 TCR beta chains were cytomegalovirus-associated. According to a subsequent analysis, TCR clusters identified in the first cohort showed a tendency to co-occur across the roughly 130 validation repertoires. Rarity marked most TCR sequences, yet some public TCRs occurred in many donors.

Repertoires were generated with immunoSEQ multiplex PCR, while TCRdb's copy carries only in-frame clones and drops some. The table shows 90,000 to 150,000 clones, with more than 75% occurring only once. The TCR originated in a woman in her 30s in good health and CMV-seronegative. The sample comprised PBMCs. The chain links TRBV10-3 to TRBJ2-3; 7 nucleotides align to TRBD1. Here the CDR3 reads CAISLGQADTQYF. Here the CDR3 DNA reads TGTGCCATCAGCCTAGGACAGGCAGATACGCAGTATTTT.